This T cell receptor beta chain was observed in a study of blood T cell repertoires in COVID-19. Study at large: Sample material is recorded as cDNA or gDNA derived from T cells, B-cell-depleted T cells, or PBMCs.

CDR1 is SEHNR, CDR2 FQNEAQ, per germline (reference sequence). CDR3 length equals 15 residues. V was shortened by 5 bases and J by 8 bases, with 16 bases between the two germline ends. Authors' analysis steps: Estimates of nucleated cell counts were drawn from the amplification of reference gene primers. TCRdb's table, derived via immunoSEQ multiplex PCR, lists solely in-frame clones and lacks some. V and J calls and clone size are given by that table; D and trimming were obtained from the DNA. The sample yields 45,000 to 60,000 clones, 91% seen once. The sequence came from a man between 50 and 59 years old with acute or convalescent COVID-19. Source material: peripheral blood. V gene TRBV7-9 combines with J gene TRBJ1-6; TRBD1 is a possible D gene (6 bases). The CDR3 DNA is TGTGCCAGCAGCCAAACGACAGGATCCGATTCACCCCTCCACTTT. It is translated as CASSQTTGSDSPLHF.